The clone carrying this TCR beta chain showed up just a few times. Its antigen is unidentified. V lost 7 bases, J lost 6 bases, and 18 bases lay in between. CDR1 and CDR2 (germline): MNHNY, SVGAGI (reference sequence). There are 15 residues in the CDR3. This entry comes from a study of T-cell memory formation after mild COVID-19. Study background: TCR clusters were mostly donor specific. General observations from the study: Contracting clones from day 15 to 85 showed balanced CD4/CD8; later expanders favored CD4+. Whether second-wave clones peaking at day 37 were SARS-CoV-2 specific went unconfirmed.

TCRdb independently ran MiXCR on the 5' RACE reads; one entry per CDR3 protein. The table lists about 310,000 distinct CDR3 sequences, around 15% of them singletons. This chain uses TRBV6-6 with TRBJ1-4, with D possibly TRBD1 on 6 matching bases. The sequence derives from a young man who had mild COVID-19 (a few samples of this study predate the infection). Cell type and time point are not known. The specimen was PBMCs or a T cell subset sorted from them (not recorded which). The CDR3 nucleotides are TGTGCCAGCATCAAAAAAGGGGGGAGTTATGAAAAACTGTTTTTT. It encodes CASIKKGGSYEKLFF.